Here is one T cell receptor (beta chain) with its context. In the original analysis: Amplified reference gene primers provided the basis for estimating nucleated cell counts. The table came from immunoSEQ multiplex PCR; TCRdb's copy has only in-frame clones and leaves some out. V and J calls and clone size come straight from that table; D and trimming were deduced from the DNA. The sample includes about 380,000 clones, roughly 85% of them seen just once. The data derive from a study of blood T cell repertoires in COVID-19. Study-wide context: The samples span acute and convalescent COVID-19 from the United States, Italy and Spain.

The receptor comes from a woman younger than 35 with acute or convalescent COVID-19. The sample consisted of peripheral blood.

The CDR3 here is CASSFFPREETQYF. The CDR3, as DNA: TGTGCCAGCAGTTTTTTCCCGCGGGAAGAGACCCAGTACTTC. The chain employs TRBV27 and TRBJ2-5; perhaps TRBD2 as D (5 bases). V lost 3 bases to trimming and J lost 3 bases, with 11 bases between them. Per the germline V gene, CDR1 is MNHEY and CDR2 is SMNVEV (reference sequence). This CDR3 is 14 amino acids long.